This passage covers 21 T cell receptor beta chains from one sample sequenced in a study of regulatory T cells. Study outcomes and limitations: Hydrophobic residues at CDR3 positions 6 and 7 were enriched in conventional CD4+ T cells of CD3G-deficient patients.

These TCRs' antigens remain unknown. The PCR used 52 TRBV and 13 TRBJ primers. Generated by immunoSEQ multiplex PCR, the TCRdb table keeps only in-frame clones and is missing some. The sample shows tens of thousands of clones, roughly 90% of them seen only once. The sequenced material came from conventional CD4+ T cells sorted from blood. The receptors here all came from a child younger than 18 with CD3G deficiency.

This clone was seen only once. This chain links TRBV28 with TRBJ1-5, with no clear D. The CDR3 is 15 amino acids. V was trimmed by 6 bases and J by 0 bases, leaving 12 bases between them. Germline loops: CDR1 MDHEN, CDR2 SYDVKM. CDR3 amino acids: CASSRRLNSNQPQHF. The CDR3 DNA reads as TGTGCCAGCAGCAGGCGCCTGAATAGCAATCAGCCCCAGCATTTT.

This clone appeared a single time. The chain has TRBV6-5 and TRBJ2-7; D gene ambiguous. The CDR3 contains 16 residues. V dropped 4 bases and J dropped 3 bases, with 19 bases sitting between them. The V gene's germline CDR1 is MNHEY and CDR2 SVGAGI. DNA of the CDR3: TGTGCCAGCAGTTGGATTACAGCGCGGCCTGTCTACGAGCAGTACTTC. This codes for CASSWITARPVYEQYF.

This sequence joins TRBV5-1 and TRBJ2-7; no reliable D call. The CDR3 runs 12 residues. From germline, CDR1 is SGHRS and CDR2 YFSETQ. V was shortened by 0 bases and J by 4 bases, with 5 bases between the two germline ends. The CDR3 region has the DNA TGCGCCAGCAGCTTGGGGGATTACGAGCAGTACTTC. It specifies CASSLGDYEQYF.

This clone was picked up a small number of times. The chain recombines TRBV27 with TRBJ2-5, with D possibly being TRBD2 (6 bases). Germline values: CDR1 MNHEY, CDR2 SMNVEV (reference sequence). The CDR3 contains 17 residues. The V end was cut by 3 bases, the J end by 1 base, with 18 bases between. The CDR3 sequence: CASSLGRDSTPQETQYF. The CDR3, as DNA: TGTGCCAGCAGTTTGGGCCGGGACTCTACCCCCCAAGAGACCCAGTACTTC.

This clone was seen only a few times. The chain has TRBV11-2 and TRBJ2-7, with TRBD1 identical over 8 bases. The CDR3 contains 15 residues. Trimming cost V 3 bases and J 6 bases; bases outside gene matches: 10. Looked up from germline, CDR1 is SGHAT and CDR2 is FQNNGV. The CDR3 DNA follows: TGTGCCAGCAGCTTGACTCGGACAGGGATGGGCGAGCAGTACTTC. Translation gives CASSLTRTGMGEQYF.

About this clone: Other nucleotide sequences from this sample produce the same CDR3. V usage is TRBV5-1 and J usage is TRBJ2-3, with D perhaps matching TRBD2 (6 bases). Germline CDR1 SGHRS, CDR2 YFSETQ. The CDR3 runs 14 residues. V lost 2 bases, J lost 3 bases, and 10 bases lay in between. The CDR3 nucleotides read TGCGCCAGCAGCTTTACCAGCGGGACAGATACGCAGTATTTT. Translating gives CASSFTSGTDTQYF.

The rearrangement joins TRBV28 to TRBJ1-5; D is uncertain. Germline V lookup: CDR1 MDHEN, CDR2 SYDVKM. The CDR3 consists of 14 residues. V was shortened by 6 bases and J by 3 bases, with 12 bases between the two germline ends. CDR3 DNA: TGTGCCAGCAGCACACCGGGATCCAATCAGCCCCAGCATTTT. Translation gives CASSTPGSNQPQHF.

This clone was detected only once. V gene TRBV30 combines with J gene TRBJ2-3; no definite D call. V shed 2 bases and J shed 9 bases, with 12 bases lying between them. The CDR3 consists of 12 residues. CDR1 GTSNPN and CDR2 SVGIG come from the germline V gene (reference sequence). This CDR3 is CAWSLRAGTQYF. The CDR3 DNA sequence: TGTGCCTGGAGTCTACGGGCTGGCACGCAGTATTTT. Full variable domain (rest looked up from reference TRBV30 and TRBJ2-3): SQTIHQWPATLVQPVGSPLSLECTVEGTSNPNLYWYRQAAGRGLQLLFYSVGIGQISSEVPQNLSASRPQDRQFILSSKKLLLSDSGFYLCAWSLRAGTQYFGPGTRLTVL.

The rearrangement links TRBV6-1 to TRBJ2-5; TRBD1 matches at 9 bases. The end of the DNA fits TRBJ2-7 better, so the J call may be wrong. CDR1 and CDR2 from the germline V gene are MNHNS and SASEGT. The CDR3 runs 14 residues. This CDR3 is CASRMGQGSYEQYF. The CDR3 DNA sequence: TGTGCCAGCAGGATGGGACAGGGCTCCTACGAGCAGTACTTC.

The gene calls are TRBV20-1 and TRBJ2-5; D is possibly TRBD2 (6 bases). Trimming cost V 6 bases and J 5 bases, with 10 bases left between them. The CDR3 has 11 residues. Germline CDR1 is DFQATT and CDR2 is SNEGSKA (reference sequence). CDR3 coding DNA: TGCAGTGCAGAGGAGGGGGAGACCCAGTACTTC. Translating it yields CSAEEGETQYF.

The chain couples TRBV7-9 to TRBJ2-1; a possible D gene is TRBD1 (6 bases). V lost 4 bases and J lost 7, with 17 bases in between. Looked up from germline, CDR1 is SEHNR and CDR2 is FQNEAQ (reference sequence). The length of the CDR3 is 15 residues. DNA for the CDR3: TGTGCCAGCAGCTATAGAGGGGGAATTGGGAATGAGCAGTTCTTC. The encoded protein is CASSYRGGIGNEQFF.

The chain carries TRBV7-8 and TRBJ2-3; D ambiguous. V lost 2 bases and J 6 bases, leaving 6 bases between the germline ends. Germline V gene lookup returns CDR1 SGHVS and CDR2 FQNEAQ. There are 12 residues in the CDR3. The CDR3 DNA sequence: TGTGCCAGCAGCTTAAACGAGGATACGCAGTATTTT. Its translation is CASSLNEDTQYF.

The chain links TRBV28 to TRBJ2-2; D ambiguous. Germline lookup yields CDR1 MDHEN and CDR2 SYDVKM. CDR3 length equals 11 residues. The V end lost 1 base, the J end lost 7 bases, and 1 base lay between the germline ends. CDR3 amino acids: CASSLFGELFF. The CDR3 coding sequence is TGTGCCAGCAGTTTATTCGGGGAGCTGTTTTTT. Full variable domain (missing parts from reference TRBV28 and TRBJ2-2): DVKVTQSSRYLVKRTGEKVFLECVQDMDHENMFWYRQDPGLGLRLIYFSYDVKMKEKGDIPEGYSVSREKKERFSLILESASTNQTSMYLCASSLFGELFFGEGSRLTVL.

The J gene is TRBJ2-3, the V gene TRBV7-9, with a weak D call TRBD1 (5 bases). V lost 1 base, J lost 0 bases, and 11 bases lay in between. The CDR3 extends over 16 amino acids. The germline CDR1 and CDR2 sequences are SEHNR and FQNEAQ (reference sequence). CDR3 sequence (DNA): TGTGCCAGCAGCTTAGATAGGCCAGGGAGCACAGATACGCAGTATTTT. It specifies CASSLDRPGSTDTQYF.

The genes are TRBV28 and TRBJ2-1, with D perhaps matching TRBD2 (6 bases). The CDR3 spans 12 residues. The germline CDR1 and CDR2 sequences are MDHEN and SYDVKM. Trimming removed 5 bases at V and 10 bases at J, with 12 bases between. CDR3 sequence: CASSTTSDEQFF. For the CDR3, the DNA is TGTGCCAGCAGTACGACTAGTGACGAGCAGTTCTTC. The whole variable domain, remainder taken from reference TRBV28 and TRBJ2-1, is DVKVTQSSRYLVKRTGEKVFLECVQDMDHENMFWYRQDPGLGLRLIYFSYDVKMKEKGDIPEGYSVSREKKERFSLILESASTNQTSMYLCASSTTSDEQFFGPGTRLTVL.

This sequence joins TRBV28 and TRBJ2-3; D might be TRBD2 (6 bases). This CDR3 contains 15 residues. Germline V gene lookup returns CDR1 MDHEN and CDR2 SYDVKM. Trimming stripped 3 bases from V and 6 bases from J, with 16 bases between. In DNA, the CDR3 is TGTGCCAGCAGTTTGTGGGGGGATCTAGGTGATACGCAGTATTTT. Amino acid sequence: CASSLWGDLGDTQYF.

The J gene is TRBJ2-1, the V gene TRBV28, with 11 bases identical to TRBD2. The germline gives CDR1 MDHEN, CDR2 SYDVKM. This CDR3 is 18 amino acids long. After removal of 3 bases from V and 0 bases from J, the junction contained 7 bases not matched to a gene. CDR3 coding DNA: TGTGCCAGCAGTTTGACTAGCGGGGCTGGGGGCTCCTACAATGAGCAGTTCTTC. Its protein product is CASSLTSGAGGSYNEQFF.

The rearrangement joins TRBV18 to TRBJ1-2; no clear D gene. Trimming shortened V by 1 base and J by 0 bases, and 9 bases separated the two germline ends. Germline CDR1 KGHSH, CDR2 LQKENI. The CDR3 totals 15 residues. The CDR3 here is CASSPQRVTNYGYTF. The CDR3 bases are TGTGCCAGCTCACCACAGCGTGTCACTAACTATGGCTACACCTTC.

This rearrangement joins TRBV7-9 to TRBJ2-7, with TRBD2 identical over 9 bases. V gave up 5 bases and J gave up 7 bases; unmatched junction bases: 6. CDR3 length: 13 residues. Germline V gives CDR1 SEHNR, CDR2 FQNEAQ (reference sequence). The CDR3 region is CASSRSGSGEQYF. CDR3 DNA: TGTGCCAGCAGCCGTAGCGGGAGTGGAGAGCAGTACTTC. Filled out from reference TRBV7-9 and TRBJ2-7, the complete variable domain reads DTGVSQNPRHKITKRGQNVTFRCDPISEHNRLYWYRQTLGQGPEFLTYFQNEAQLEKSRLLSDRFSAERPKGSFSTLEIQRTEQGDSAMYLCASSRSGSGEQYFGPGTRLTVT.

This rearrangement joins TRBV6-1 to TRBJ2-7, with 9 nucleotides matching TRBD1. The CDR3 is 15 amino acids. CDR1 and CDR2 (germline): MNHNS, SASEGT. With 3 bases clipped from V and 5 bases from J, the junction kept 8 bases outside the gene matches. The CDR3 region is CASSDPNRGRNEQYF. The DNA for the CDR3 is TGTGCCAGCAGTGACCCGAACAGGGGGCGAAACGAGCAGTACTTC.

In DNA, the CDR3 is TGTGCCAGCAGTGAGGTCGGGAGACGCACAGATACGCAGTATTTT. Amino acids: CASSEVGRRTDTQYF. This chain connects TRBV6-1 to TRBJ2-3, with D possibly matching TRBD2 (6 bases). This CDR3 has 15 amino acids. Germline V CDR1 and CDR2: MNHNS, SASEGT. V was cut by 3 bases and J by 1 base, with 11 bases left in between.